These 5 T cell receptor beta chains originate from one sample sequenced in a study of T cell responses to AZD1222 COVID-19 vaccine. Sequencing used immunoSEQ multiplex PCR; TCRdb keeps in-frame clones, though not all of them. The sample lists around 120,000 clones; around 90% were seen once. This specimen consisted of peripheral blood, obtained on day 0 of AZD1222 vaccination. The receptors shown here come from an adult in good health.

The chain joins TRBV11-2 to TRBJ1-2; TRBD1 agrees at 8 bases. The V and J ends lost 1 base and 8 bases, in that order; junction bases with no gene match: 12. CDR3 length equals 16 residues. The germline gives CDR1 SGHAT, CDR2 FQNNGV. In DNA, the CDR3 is TGTGCCAGCAGCTTAGCGGGACAGGTGACCGGCGGGGGCTACACCTTC. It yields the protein CASSLAGQVTGGGYTF. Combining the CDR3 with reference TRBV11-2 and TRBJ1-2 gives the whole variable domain EAGVAQSPRYKIIEKRQSVAFWCNPISGHATLYWYQQILGQGPKLLIQFQNNGVVDDSQLPKDRFSAERLKGVDSTLKIQPAKLEDSAVYLCASSLAGQVTGGGYTFGSGTRLTVV.

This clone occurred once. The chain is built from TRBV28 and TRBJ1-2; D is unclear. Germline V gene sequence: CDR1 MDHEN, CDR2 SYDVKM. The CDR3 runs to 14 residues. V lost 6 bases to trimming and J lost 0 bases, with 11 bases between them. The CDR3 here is CASSHPAANYGYTF. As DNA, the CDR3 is TGTGCCAGCAGCCATCCGGCAGCTAACTATGGCTACACCTTC.

The CDR3 nucleotides are TGCAGCGTTGAAGAGGGACTAGCGGGGAGCAATGAGCAGTTCTTC. Translated: CSVEEGLAGSNEQFF. The V and J genes are TRBV29-1 and TRBJ2-1, with 13 bases aligning to TRBD2. CDR1 is SQVTM and CDR2 is ANQGSEA in the germline V gene. With 0 bases clipped from V and 6 bases from J, the junction kept 2 bases outside the gene matches. CDR3 length: 15 residues.

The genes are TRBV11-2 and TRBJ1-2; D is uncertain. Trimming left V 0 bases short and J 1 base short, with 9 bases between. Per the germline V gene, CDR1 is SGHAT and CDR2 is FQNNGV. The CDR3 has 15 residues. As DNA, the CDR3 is TGTGCCAGCAGCTTAGAATCCGGATTTAACTATGGCTACACCTTC. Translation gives CASSLESGFNYGYTF.

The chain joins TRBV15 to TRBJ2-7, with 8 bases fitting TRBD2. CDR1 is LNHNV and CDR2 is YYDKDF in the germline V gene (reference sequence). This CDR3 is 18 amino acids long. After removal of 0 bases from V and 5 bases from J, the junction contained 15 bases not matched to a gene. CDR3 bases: TGTGCCACCAGCAGAGATGGTAGCGGGACCCCCGGGAGCCACGAGCAGTACTTC. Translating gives CATSRDGSGTPGSHEQYF.